The 18 T cell receptor beta chains in this list originate from one sample, sequenced in a study of T cells after yellow fever vaccination. TCRdb re-called the 5' RACE reads with MiXCR, one entry per CDR3 protein. The repertoire includes a few hundred thousand distinct CDR3 sequences, approximately 4% of them detected once, and approximately 24% sits in the top ten. This sample comprised PBMCs, obtained 5 days after the yellow fever booster vaccination. Every receptor here comes from a man between 18 and 35 years old who received the YFV17D yellow fever vaccine.

The chain links TRBV7-2 to TRBJ1-1; a possible D gene is TRBD1 (6 bases). The CDR3 consists of 15 residues. Germline CDR1 SGHTA, CDR2 FQGNSA. The V gene lost 6 bases and the J gene lost 10 bases, with 24 bases spanning the gap. CDR3: CASSRYGQGFLPAFF. In nucleotides, the CDR3 is TGTGCCAGCAGTCGCTACGGCCAGGGGTTCCTACCAGCTTTCTTT.

This clonotype was counted between two and nine times. The chain is built from TRBV29-1 and TRBJ1-3, with D perhaps matching TRBD1 (5 bases). The CDR3 is 16 residues long. The V gene's germline CDR1 is SQVTM and CDR2 ANQGSEA. In DNA form, the CDR3 reads TGCAGGTCCTGCCGGGCCAGGGAATTGGATGGAAACACCATATATTTT. It is translated as CRSCRARELDGNTIYF.

This clonotype showed up just a few times. The chain links TRBV5-1 to TRBJ2-7, with D tentatively TRBD2 (7 bases). V was trimmed by 3 bases and J by 10 bases, leaving 23 bases between them. Germline V gene lookup returns CDR1 SGHRS and CDR2 YFSETQ. This CDR3 is 15 amino acids long. The CDR3 is CASSSEGDGTTSQYF. The DNA of the CDR3 is TGCGCCAGCAGCTCGGAGGGGGACGGGACTACGAGTCAGTACTTC.

This clonotype has only a few counts. The chain uses TRBV9 and TRBJ2-5; TRBD1 matches at 9 bases. CDR3 length: 15 amino acids. Germline CDR1 is SGDLS and CDR2 is YYNGEE. The V segment lost 3 bases and the J segment 0 bases; nucleotides outside the gene matches: 3. CDR3 coding DNA: TGTGCCAGCAGCGGGACAGGGGTGTACCAAGAGACCCAGTACTTC. This sequence encodes CASSGTGVYQETQYF. Full variable domain (remainder filled in from reference TRBV9 and TRBJ2-5): DSGVTQTPKHLITATGQRVTLRCSPRSGDLSVYWYQQSLDQGLQFLIQYYNGEERAKGNILERFSAQQFPDLHSELNLSSLELGDSALYFCASSGTGVYQETQYFGPGTRLLVL.

The rearrangement uses TRBV6-5 and TRBJ2-2, with TRBD1 identical over 8 bases. The length of the CDR3 is 16 residues. CDR1 and CDR2 (germline): MNHEY, SVGAGI. Losses at the gene ends were 7 bases for V and 6 bases for J; bases not matched to a gene: 13. The CDR3 sequence is CASTPFPGQAAGELFF. CDR3 DNA: TGTGCCAGCACCCCGTTCCCGGGACAGGCTGCCGGGGAGCTGTTTTTT.

The V call is TRBV28, the J call TRBJ2-7; the D gene is possibly TRBD2 (6 bases). Germline CDR1 MDHEN, CDR2 SYDVKM. This CDR3 contains 15 residues. Trimming took off 3 bases at V and 2 bases at J, with 14 bases between the two ends. The CDR3 DNA is TGTGCCAGCAGTTTGTCGGGGGATCTTGCCTACGAGCAGTACGTC. Its translation is CASSLSGDLAYEQYV.

This clonotype was picked up many times. This sequence joins TRBV5-1 and TRBJ2-5; D unclear. The V and J ends lost 4 bases and 2 bases respectively, with 12 bases between them. Germline CDR1 SGHRS, CDR2 YFSETQ. The CDR3 length is 14 residues. The CDR3, as DNA: TGCGCCAGCAGCCAGCAACAGATTCAAGAGACCCAGTACTTC. It yields the protein CASSQQQIQETQYF. Full variable domain (remainder filled in from reference TRBV5-1 and TRBJ2-5): KAGVTQTPRYLIKTRGQQVTLSCSPISGHRSVSWYQQTPGQGLQFLFEYFSETQRNKGNFPGRFSGRQFSNSRSEMNVSTLELGDSALYLCASSQQQIQETQYFGPGTRLLVL.

This clonotype has only a few counts. The gene calls are TRBV7-2 and TRBJ2-2, with 7 bases fitting TRBD1. The trim removed 3 bases at V and 4 bases at J, leaving 2 bases unmatched. Germline CDR1 reads SGHTA; CDR2 reads FQGNSA. This CDR3 has 14 residues. The CDR3, as DNA: TGTGCCAGCAGCTTTACAGGGGTCACCGGGGAGCTGTTTTTT. Its protein is CASSFTGVTGELFF. The variable domain in full, completed from reference TRBV7-2 and TRBJ2-2, reads GAGVSQSPSNKVTEKGKDVELRCDPISGHTALYWYRQSLGQGLEFLIYFQGNSAPDKSGLPSDRFSAERTGGSVSTLTIQRTQQEDSAVYLCASSFTGVTGELFFGEGSRLTVL.

V and J are TRBV6-5 and TRBJ1-1; 10 nucleotides line up with TRBD1. CDR1 is MNHEY and CDR2 is SVGAGI in the germline V gene. V lost 2 bases, J lost 4 bases, and 4 bases stayed unmatched. This CDR3 comprises 15 residues. DNA of the CDR3: TGTGCCAGCAGTTACCCGGGACAGGGGATCACTGAAGCTTTCTTT. It translates to CASSYPGQGITEAFF.

This clonotype has only a few counts. This chain uses TRBV24-1 with TRBJ2-2; 14 positions agree with TRBD2. The CDR3 runs 16 residues. The germline gives CDR1 KGHDR, CDR2 SFDVKD. The ends lost 3 bases at V and 5 bases at J; junction bases unmatched: 1. CDR3 in amino acids: CATSDRTSGGTGELFF. CDR3 nucleotides: TGTGCCACCAGTGATCGGACTAGCGGGGGGACCGGGGAGCTGTTTTTT.

This clonotype was recorded a few times. This chain joins TRBV28 and TRBJ1-1, with a tentative D call TRBD1 (5 bases). Trimming cost V 6 bases and J 5 bases, with 19 bases left between them. Germline V gene lookup returns CDR1 MDHEN and CDR2 SYDVKM. The CDR3 totals 15 residues. CDR3 coding DNA: TGTGCCAGCAGAGCGATTGCCAAATGGGGGACTGAAGCTTTCTTT. This sequence encodes CASRAIAKWGTEAFF.

This clonotype has more than one count but fewer than ten. This CDR3 is CSAGLAGGLAYNEQFF. In nucleotides, the CDR3 is TGCAGTGCCGGACTAGCGGGGGGTCTAGCCTACAATGAGCAGTTCTTC. The chain employs TRBV20-1 and TRBJ2-1, with 14 bases aligning to TRBD2. CDR1 is DFQATT, CDR2 SNEGSKA, per germline (reference sequence). The V segment lost 6 bases and the J segment 2 bases; nucleotides outside the gene matches: 6. The CDR3 contains 16 residues.

The gene calls are TRBV7-2 and TRBJ2-7, with 8 nucleotides matching TRBD1. Trimming cost V 5 bases and J 3 bases; bases outside gene matches: 9. The CDR3 contains 15 residues. Per germline, CDR1 SGHTA and CDR2 FQGNSA. The CDR3 is CASSIRTGFNYEQYF. DNA for the CDR3: TGTGCCAGCAGCATACGGACAGGGTTCAACTACGAGCAGTACTTC.

This clonotype showed up many times. The V gene is TRBV29-1, the J gene TRBJ2-2, with unresolved D. This CDR3 region has 10 residues. Germline CDR1 SQVTM, CDR2 ANQGSEA. Trimming removed 4 bases from V and 7 bases from J, with 4 bases in between. CDR3 in amino acids: CSVGVGELFF. The CDR3 nucleotides are TGCAGCGTTGGAGTCGGGGAGCTGTTTTTT.

This clonotype was recorded at least ten times. This chain joins TRBV4-2 and TRBJ2-5; D uncertain. The CDR3 is made up of 14 amino acids. The germline V gene encodes CDR1 LGHNA and CDR2 YNFKEQ. V lost 0 bases and J 3 bases, leaving 8 bases between the germline ends. The CDR3 is CASSQDRVEETQYF. CDR3 sequence (DNA): TGTGCCAGCAGCCAAGATCGGGTTGAAGAGACCCAGTACTTC.

This clonotype came up many times. V gene TRBV12-3 or TRBV12-4 combines with J gene TRBJ2-1; TRBD2 aligns across 9 bases. There are 14 residues in the CDR3. Trimming at V came to 3 bases and at J to 7 bases, leaving 4 bases not matched to a gene. CDR3 sequence: CASSFLAGRNEQFF. The CDR3 region has the DNA TGTGCCAGCAGTTTTCTAGCGGGGAGGAATGAGCAGTTCTTC.

This clonotype was recorded at least ten times. The CDR3 protein is CASSPQLNRLTGELFF. CDR3 nucleotides: TGTGCCAGCAGCCCCCAGCTAAATCGGCTCACCGGGGAGCTGTTTTTT. The rearrangement uses TRBV7-2 and TRBJ2-2, with D uncertain. Trimming shortened V by 5 bases and J by 4 bases, and 17 bases separated the two germline ends. The CDR3 length is 16 residues. Germline V gene lookup returns CDR1 SGHTA and CDR2 FQGNSA.

At least ten counts were recorded for this clonotype. The chain is built from TRBV5-1 and TRBJ1-4, with a tentative D call TRBD1 (5 bases). The CDR3 has 14 amino acids. Trimming stripped 5 bases from V and 2 bases from J, with 10 bases between. Germline values: CDR1 SGHRS, CDR2 YFSETQ. CDR3 DNA: TGCGCCAGCAGTCGGGGGACTACTAATGAAAAACTGTTTTTT. This sequence encodes CASSRGTTNEKLFF.